A single sample is the source of the 15 T cell receptor beta chains below, sequenced in a study of cytomegalovirus exposure and HLA in healthy donors. Both 60 Vbeta primers and 13 Jbeta primers went into the PCR. The method was immunoSEQ multiplex PCR; TCRdb's version includes in-frame clones alone and lacks a portion of them. The sample consists of fewer than 140,000 clones, about three quarters of them appearing once. What was sequenced was PBMCs. These TCRs come from a boy aged 5-17 years in good health and CMV-seronegative.

The chain combines TRBV5-6 with TRBJ2-7; weak D call: TRBD2 (5 bases). Germline lookup yields CDR1 SGHDT and CDR2 YYEEEE. V gave up 3 bases and J gave up 4 bases, with 11 bases separating them. The CDR3 is 13 residues long. In DNA, the CDR3 is TGTGCCAGCAGCTATTGGGAGCCTTACGAGCAGTACTTC. Translated: CASSYWEPYEQYF.

This chain uses TRBV5-1 with TRBJ2-2, with 10 bases identical to TRBD1. The CDR3 is made up of 15 amino acids. Trimming cost V 4 bases and J 5 bases; bases outside gene matches: 5. CDR1 and CDR2 (germline): SGHRS, YFSETQ. CDR3 sequence reads: CASSTGQGWTGELFF. In DNA, the CDR3 is TGCGCCAGCAGCACGGGACAGGGGTGGACCGGGGAGCTGTTTTTT.

This chain joins TRBV12-5 and TRBJ2-5; D gene uncertain. Trimming pared 2 bases from V and 5 bases from J, leaving 6 bases between. The V gene's germline CDR1 is LGHNT and CDR2 FRNRAP. There are 12 residues in the CDR3. CDR3 nucleotide sequence: TGTGCTAGTGGTTTGACGGTGGAGACCCAGTACTTC. It is translated as CASGLTVETQYF.

The chain is built from TRBV27 and TRBJ2-7; D is uncertain. V was clipped by 2 bases and J by 4 bases, with 12 bases between them. Germline V CDR1 and CDR2: MNHEY, SMNVEV (reference sequence). The CDR3 loop spans 14 amino acids. CDR3 nucleotide sequence: TGTGCCAGCAGTTTAGGCACAGCTTTTTACGAGCAGTACTTC. Its translation: CASSLGTAFYEQYF.

This chain links TRBV6-5 with TRBJ1-1; D is perhaps TRBD1 (6 bases). There are 13 residues in the CDR3. V gave up 6 bases and J gave up 3 bases, with 11 bases separating them. Germline CDR1 MNHEY, CDR2 SVGAGI. The CDR3 sequence is CASSRGLDTEAFF. In DNA form, the CDR3 reads TGTGCCAGCAGCAGGGGATTGGACACTGAAGCTTTCTTT.

In regard to this clone: The final CDR3 position lacks the conserved phenylalanine or tryptophan, pointing to a likely read error. The chain links TRBV6-9 to TRBJ2-3, with TRBD2 as a possible D gene (6 bases). The germline CDR1 and CDR2 sequences are MNHGY and SVAAGI. The CDR3 totals 16 residues. V was shortened by 0 bases and J by 2 bases, with 12 bases between the two germline ends. The CDR3 region is CASSYSLAEFTDTQYV. The CDR3 DNA reads TGTGCCAGCAGTTATTCCTTAGCGGAGTTCACAGATACGCAGTATGTT.

The chain joins TRBV6-5 to TRBJ2-7, with 11 bases that match TRBD2. In germline, CDR1 is MNHEY, CDR2 SVGAGI. V lost 5 bases to trimming and J lost 7 bases; unmatched junction nucleotides: 10. The CDR3 has 15 amino acids. CDR3 DNA sequence: TGTGCCAGCAGTCTTCTAGCGGGAGGAGGGCGAGAGCAGTACTTC. It is translated as CASSLLAGGGREQYF.

This chain joins TRBV5-4 and TRBJ2-5, with no clear D. V shed 3 bases and J shed 5 bases, with 14 bases lying between them. Looked up from germline, CDR1 is SGHNT and CDR2 is YYREEE (reference sequence). The CDR3 runs 14 residues. Here the CDR3 DNA reads TGTGCCAGCAGCTCAACAGTAATTAGGGAGACCCAGTACTTC. As protein: CASSSTVIRETQYF.

This chain connects TRBV2 to TRBJ1-3; maybe TRBD1 (6 bases). Germline CDR1 is SNHLY and CDR2 is FYNNEI. CDR3 length: 13 amino acids. V was clipped by 8 bases and J by 6 bases, with 14 bases between them. The DNA for the CDR3 is TGTGCCAGCCACAGGGAACGGGTAAACACCATATATTTT. Residues: CASHRERVNTIYF.

This chain connects TRBV19 to TRBJ2-3; TRBD1 is a possible D gene (6 bases). V lost 10 bases and J lost 2, with 19 bases in between. CDR1 and CDR2 from the germline V gene are LNHDA and SQIVND (reference sequence). This CDR3 region has 15 residues. CDR3 DNA sequence: TGTGCCACCCGAGACCCGGCAGGGGTCACAGATACGCAGTATTTT. This translates into CATRDPAGVTDTQYF.

V is TRBV2 and J is TRBJ1-5; 10 bases agree with TRBD1. Germline V CDR1 and CDR2: SNHLY, FYNNEI. J gave up 5 bases and V 4 bases, and 2 bases lay outside the gene matches. The CDR3 is made up of 14 amino acids. CDR3 residues: CASSGDRGYQPQHF. The CDR3 DNA reads TGTGCCAGCAGTGGGGACAGGGGCTATCAGCCCCAGCATTTT. The whole variable domain, filled in from reference TRBV2 and TRBJ1-5, reads EPEVTQTPSHQVTQMGQEVILRCVPISNHLYFYWYRQILGQKVEFLVSFYNNEISEKSEIFDDQFSVERPDGSNFTLKIRSTKLEDSAMYFCASSGDRGYQPQHFGDGTRLSIL.

A single count supports this clone. The rearrangement joins TRBV6-1 to TRBJ2-1; TRBD1 aligns across 8 bases. After removal of 6 bases from V and 9 bases from J, the junction contained 7 bases not matched to a gene. Germline V CDR1 and CDR2: MNHNS, SASEGT. The CDR3 runs to 13 residues. In nucleotides, the CDR3 is TGTGCCAGCAGCTCTACCGGGACAGGTGAGCAGTTCTTC. It is translated as CASSSTGTGEQFF.

The chain joins TRBV28 to TRBJ2-1; D gene unclear. Trimming took 3 bases from V and 7 from J, leaving 7 bases between them. The CDR3 contains 12 residues. Germline assignment: CDR1 MDHEN and CDR2 SYDVKM. CDR3 protein: CASSLYANEQFF. The CDR3 nucleotides are TGTGCCAGCAGTTTGTACGCGAATGAGCAGTTCTTC.

The chain's CDR3 is CASGRGWETQYF. As DNA, the CDR3 is TGTGCTAGTGGAAGAGGGTGGGAGACCCAGTACTTC. The chain has TRBV12-5 and TRBJ2-5, with D possibly TRBD2 on 5 matching bases. CDR1 LGHNT and CDR2 FRNRAP come from the germline V gene. The V end lost 6 bases, the J end lost 5 bases, and 10 bases lay between the germline ends. CDR3 length: 12 residues. The variable domain in full, completed from reference TRBV12-5 and TRBJ2-5, reads DARVTQTPRHKVTEMGQEVTMRCQPILGHNTVFWYRQTMMQGLELLAYFRNRAPLDDSGMPKDRFSAEMPDATLATLKIQPSEPRDSAVYFCASGRGWETQYFGPGTRLLVL.

The rearrangement joins TRBV11-1 to TRBJ1-3; possibly TRBD1 for D (5 bases). The ends were cut back, 2 bases at V and 6 bases at J, with 14 bases in the middle. CDR3 length equals 15 residues. Germline V gene data show CDR1 as SGHAT and CDR2 as FQDESV (reference sequence). The CDR3 is CASSLLPGLENTIYF. The DNA for the CDR3 is TGTGCCAGCAGCTTACTCCCAGGGCTCGAAAACACCATATATTTT.